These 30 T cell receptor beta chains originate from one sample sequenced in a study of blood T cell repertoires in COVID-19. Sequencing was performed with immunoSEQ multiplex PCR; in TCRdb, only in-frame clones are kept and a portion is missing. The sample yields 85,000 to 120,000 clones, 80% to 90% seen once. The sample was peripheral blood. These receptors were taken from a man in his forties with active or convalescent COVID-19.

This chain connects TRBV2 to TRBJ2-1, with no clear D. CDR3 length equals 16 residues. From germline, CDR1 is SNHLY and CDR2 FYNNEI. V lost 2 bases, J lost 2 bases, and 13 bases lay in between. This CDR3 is CASSERVWRTYNEQFF. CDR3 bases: TGTGCCAGCAGTGAACGCGTGTGGCGGACCTACAATGAGCAGTTCTTC.

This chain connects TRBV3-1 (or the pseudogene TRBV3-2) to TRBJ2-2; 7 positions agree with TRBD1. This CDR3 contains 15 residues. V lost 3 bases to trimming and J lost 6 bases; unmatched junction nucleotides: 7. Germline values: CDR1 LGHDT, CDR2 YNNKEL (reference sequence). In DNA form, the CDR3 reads TGTGCCAGCAGCCAGGCAGGGGGTAGATCCGGGGAGCTGTTTTTT. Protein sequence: CASSQAGGRSGELFF.

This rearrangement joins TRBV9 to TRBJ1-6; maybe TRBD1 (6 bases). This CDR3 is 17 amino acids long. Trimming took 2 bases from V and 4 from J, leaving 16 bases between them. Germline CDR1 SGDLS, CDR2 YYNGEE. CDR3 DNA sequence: TGTGCCAGCAGCGTGGCAGGGACAAATGGATATAATTCACCCCTCCACTTT. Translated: CASSVAGTNGYNSPLHF.

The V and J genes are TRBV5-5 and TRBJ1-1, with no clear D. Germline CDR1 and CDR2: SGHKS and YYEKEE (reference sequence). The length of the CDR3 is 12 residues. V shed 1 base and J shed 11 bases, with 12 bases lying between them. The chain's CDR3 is CASSLSGMEAFF. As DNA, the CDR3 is TGTGCCAGCAGCTTGTCGGGGATGGAGGCTTTCTTT.

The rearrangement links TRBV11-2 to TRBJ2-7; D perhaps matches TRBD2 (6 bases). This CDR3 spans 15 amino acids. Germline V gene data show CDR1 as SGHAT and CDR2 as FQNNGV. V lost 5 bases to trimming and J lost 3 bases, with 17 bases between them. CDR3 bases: TGTGCCAGCAGCCGCGGGGCAGGCATTGTCTACGAGCAGTACTTC. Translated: CASSRGAGIVYEQYF.

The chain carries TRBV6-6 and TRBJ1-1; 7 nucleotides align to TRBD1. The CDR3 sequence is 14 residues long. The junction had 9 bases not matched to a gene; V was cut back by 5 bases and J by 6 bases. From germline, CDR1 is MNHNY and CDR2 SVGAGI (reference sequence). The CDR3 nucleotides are TGTGCCAGCAGTGACAGGGAGAAACGATCTGAAGCTTTCTTT. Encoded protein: CASSDREKRSEAFF.

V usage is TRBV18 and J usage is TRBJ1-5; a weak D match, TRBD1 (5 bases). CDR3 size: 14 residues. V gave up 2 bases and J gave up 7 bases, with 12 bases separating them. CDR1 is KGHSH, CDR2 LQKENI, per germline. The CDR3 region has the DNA TGTGCCAGCTCACCATCGGGGGGGGAACAGCCCCAGCATTTT. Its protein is CASSPSGGEQPQHF.

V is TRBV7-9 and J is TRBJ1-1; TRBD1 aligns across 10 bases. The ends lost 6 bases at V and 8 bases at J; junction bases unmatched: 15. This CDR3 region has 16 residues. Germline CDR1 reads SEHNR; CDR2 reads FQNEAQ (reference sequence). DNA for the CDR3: TGTGCCAGCAGAGTGCGACAGGGGGCGAAACCCCCGGAAGCTTTCTTT. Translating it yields CASRVRQGAKPPEAFF.

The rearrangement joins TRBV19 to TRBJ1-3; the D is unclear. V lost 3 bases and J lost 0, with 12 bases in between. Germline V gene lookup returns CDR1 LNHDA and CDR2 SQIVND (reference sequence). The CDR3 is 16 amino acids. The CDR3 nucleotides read TGTGCCAGTAGTATCGGTACCGGACTCTCTGGAAACACCATATATTTT. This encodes CASSIGTGLSGNTIYF.

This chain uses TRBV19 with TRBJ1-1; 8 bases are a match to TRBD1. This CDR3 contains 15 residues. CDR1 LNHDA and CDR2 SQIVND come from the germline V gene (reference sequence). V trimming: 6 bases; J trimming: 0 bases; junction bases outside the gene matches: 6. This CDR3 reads CASSRQGKLNTEAFF. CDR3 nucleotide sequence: TGTGCCAGTAGCAGACAGGGGAAGCTGAACACTGAAGCTTTCTTT. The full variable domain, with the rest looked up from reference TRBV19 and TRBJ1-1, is DGGITQSPKYLFRKEGQNVTLSCEQNLNHDAMYWYRQDPGQGLRLIYYSQIVNDFQKGDIAEGYSVSREKKESFPLTVTSAQKNPTAFYLCASSRQGKLNTEAFFGQGTRLTVV.

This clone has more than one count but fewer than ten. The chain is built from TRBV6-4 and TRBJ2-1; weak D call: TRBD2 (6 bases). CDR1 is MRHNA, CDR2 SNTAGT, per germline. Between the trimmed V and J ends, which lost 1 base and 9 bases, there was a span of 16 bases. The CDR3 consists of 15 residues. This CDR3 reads CASSDLAGTLSEQFF. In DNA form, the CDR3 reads TGTGCCAGCAGTGACTTGGCGGGGACCCTGTCTGAGCAGTTCTTC.

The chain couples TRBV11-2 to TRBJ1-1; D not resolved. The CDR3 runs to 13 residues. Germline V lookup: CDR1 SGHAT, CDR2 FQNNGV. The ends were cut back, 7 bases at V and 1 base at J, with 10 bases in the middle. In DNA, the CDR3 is TGTGCCAGCACCCCGAAACAGAACACTGAAGCTTTCTTT. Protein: CASTPKQNTEAFF.

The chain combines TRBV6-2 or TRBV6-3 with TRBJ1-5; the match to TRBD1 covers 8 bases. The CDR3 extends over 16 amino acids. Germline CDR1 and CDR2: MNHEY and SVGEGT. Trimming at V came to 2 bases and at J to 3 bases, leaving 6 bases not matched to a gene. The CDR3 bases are TGTGCCAGCAGTTACGGACAGGGAGGGGACAATCAGCCCCAGCATTTT. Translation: CASSYGQGGDNQPQHF.

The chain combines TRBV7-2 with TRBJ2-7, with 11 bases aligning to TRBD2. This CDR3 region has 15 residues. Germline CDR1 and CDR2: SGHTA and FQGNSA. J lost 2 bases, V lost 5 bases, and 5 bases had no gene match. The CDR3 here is CASSPVAGGTYEQYF. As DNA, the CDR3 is TGTGCCAGCAGCCCGGTAGCGGGGGGGACCTACGAGCAGTACTTC.

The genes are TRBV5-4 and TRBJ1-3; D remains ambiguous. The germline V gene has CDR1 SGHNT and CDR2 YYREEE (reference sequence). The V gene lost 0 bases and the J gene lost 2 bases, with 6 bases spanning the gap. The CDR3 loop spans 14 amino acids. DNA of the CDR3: TGTGCCAGCAGCTTGGACGAGACTGGAAACACCATATATTTT. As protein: CASSLDETGNTIYF.

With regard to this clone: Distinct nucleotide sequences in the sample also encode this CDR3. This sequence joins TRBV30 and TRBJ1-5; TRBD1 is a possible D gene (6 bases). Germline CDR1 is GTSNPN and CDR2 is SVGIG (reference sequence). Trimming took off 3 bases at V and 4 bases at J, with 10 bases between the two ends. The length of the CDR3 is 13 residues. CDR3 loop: CAWRGQGNQPQHF. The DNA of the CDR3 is TGTGCCTGGAGGGGGCAGGGGAATCAGCCCCAGCATTTT.

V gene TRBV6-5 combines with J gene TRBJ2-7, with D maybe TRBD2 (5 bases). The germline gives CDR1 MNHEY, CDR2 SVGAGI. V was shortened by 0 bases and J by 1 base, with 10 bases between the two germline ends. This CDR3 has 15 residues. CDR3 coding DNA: TGTGCCAGCAGTTACTCCTCGGGGTGGTCCTACGAGCAGTACTTC. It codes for CASSYSSGWSYEQYF.

CDR3 coding DNA: TGTGCCAGTAGTCCTAGGGACAGGGGGAAGTTCAATCAGCCCCAGCATTTT. This encodes CASSPRDRGKFNQPQHF. The rearrangement links TRBV19 to TRBJ1-5; 11 bases agree with TRBD1. The V segment lost 5 bases and the J segment 3 bases; nucleotides outside the gene matches: 9. This CDR3 has 17 residues. The germline CDR1 and CDR2 sequences are LNHDA and SQIVND (reference sequence). The variable domain in full, with the rest retrieved from reference TRBV19 and TRBJ1-5, is DGGITQSPKYLFRKEGQNVTLSCEQNLNHDAMYWYRQDPGQGLRLIYYSQIVNDFQKGDIAEGYSVSREKKESFPLTVTSAQKNPTAFYLCASSPRDRGKFNQPQHFGDGTRLSIL.

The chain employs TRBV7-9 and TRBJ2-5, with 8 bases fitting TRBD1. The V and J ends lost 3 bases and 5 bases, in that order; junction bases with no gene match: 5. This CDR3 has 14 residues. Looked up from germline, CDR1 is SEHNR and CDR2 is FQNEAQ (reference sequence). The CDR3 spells CASSLDRVFETQYF. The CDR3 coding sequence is TGTGCCAGCAGCTTGGACAGGGTGTTTGAGACCCAGTACTTC.

This CDR3 is CASSPPGTVNSPLHF. The CDR3 DNA reads TGTGCCAGCAGCCCTCCCGGGACAGTGAATTCACCCCTCCACTTT. The V gene is TRBV11-2, the J gene TRBJ1-6; 7 nucleotides align to TRBD1. Looked up from germline, CDR1 is SGHAT and CDR2 is FQNNGV. The CDR3 extends over 15 amino acids. Trimming at V came to 5 bases and at J to 7 bases, leaving 8 bases not matched to a gene.

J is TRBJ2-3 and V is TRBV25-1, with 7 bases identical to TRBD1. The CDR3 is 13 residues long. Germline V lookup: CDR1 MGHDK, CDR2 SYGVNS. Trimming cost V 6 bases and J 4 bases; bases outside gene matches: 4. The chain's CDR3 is CASRGQRSDTQYF. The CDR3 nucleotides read TGTGCCAGCAGGGGACAGCGGTCAGATACGCAGTATTTT.

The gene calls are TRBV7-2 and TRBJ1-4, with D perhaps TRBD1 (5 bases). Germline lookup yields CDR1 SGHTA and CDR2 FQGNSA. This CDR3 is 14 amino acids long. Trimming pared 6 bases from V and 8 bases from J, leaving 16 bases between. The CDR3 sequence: CASSRGGLGEKLFF. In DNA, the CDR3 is TGTGCCAGCAGTAGGGGAGGGCTAGGGGAAAAACTGTTTTTT.

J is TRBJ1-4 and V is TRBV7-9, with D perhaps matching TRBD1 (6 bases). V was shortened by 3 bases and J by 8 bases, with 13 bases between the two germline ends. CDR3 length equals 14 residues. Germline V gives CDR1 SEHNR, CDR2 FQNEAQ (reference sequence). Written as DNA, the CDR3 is TGTGCCAGCAGCTTCACAGGGTTTGGAGAAAAACTGTTTTTT. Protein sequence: CASSFTGFGEKLFF.

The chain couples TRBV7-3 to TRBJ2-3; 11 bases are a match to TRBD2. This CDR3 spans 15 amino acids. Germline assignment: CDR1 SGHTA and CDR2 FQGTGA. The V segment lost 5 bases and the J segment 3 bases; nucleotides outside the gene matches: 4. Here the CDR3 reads CASSDSGGATDTQYF. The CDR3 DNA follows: TGTGCCAGCAGCGATAGCGGGGGGGCAACAGATACGCAGTATTTT.

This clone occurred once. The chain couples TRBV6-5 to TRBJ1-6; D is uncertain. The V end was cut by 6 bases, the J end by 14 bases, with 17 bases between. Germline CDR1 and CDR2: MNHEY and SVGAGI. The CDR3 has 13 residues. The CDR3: CASSQILKETLHF. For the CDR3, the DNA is TGTGCCAGCAGCCAAATCCTAAAGGAGACCCTCCACTTT.

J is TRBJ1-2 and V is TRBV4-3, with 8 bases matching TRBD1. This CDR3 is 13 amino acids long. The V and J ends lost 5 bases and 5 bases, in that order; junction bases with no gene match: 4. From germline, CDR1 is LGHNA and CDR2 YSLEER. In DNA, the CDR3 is TGCGCCAGCAGCGAGAGACAGGGGTATGGCTACACCTTC. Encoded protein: CASSERQGYGYTF.

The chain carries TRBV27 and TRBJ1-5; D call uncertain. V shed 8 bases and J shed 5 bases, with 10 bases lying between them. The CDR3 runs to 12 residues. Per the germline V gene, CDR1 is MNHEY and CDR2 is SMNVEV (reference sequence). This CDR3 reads CASPTQDQPQHF. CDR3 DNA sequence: TGTGCCAGCCCCACCCAGGATCAGCCCCAGCATTTT.

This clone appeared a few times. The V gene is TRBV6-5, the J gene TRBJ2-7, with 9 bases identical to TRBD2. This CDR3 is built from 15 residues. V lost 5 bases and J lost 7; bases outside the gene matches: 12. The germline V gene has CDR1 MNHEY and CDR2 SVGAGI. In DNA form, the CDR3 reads TGTGCCAGCAGTCCGTCTAGCGGGACCCCGGGGGAGCAGTACTTC. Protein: CASSPSSGTPGEQYF.

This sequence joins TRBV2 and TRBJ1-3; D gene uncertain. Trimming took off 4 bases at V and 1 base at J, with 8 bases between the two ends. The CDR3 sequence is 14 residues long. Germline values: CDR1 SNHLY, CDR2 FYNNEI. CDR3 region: CASSALRSGNTIYF. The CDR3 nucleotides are TGTGCCAGCAGTGCGTTACGGTCTGGAAACACCATATATTTT.

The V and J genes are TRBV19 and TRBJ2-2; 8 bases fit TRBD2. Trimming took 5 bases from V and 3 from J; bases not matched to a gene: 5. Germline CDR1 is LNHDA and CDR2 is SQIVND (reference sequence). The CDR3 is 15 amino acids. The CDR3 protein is CASSSGGVYTGELFF. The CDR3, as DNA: TGTGCCAGTAGTTCCGGGGGGGTATACACCGGGGAGCTGTTTTTT.